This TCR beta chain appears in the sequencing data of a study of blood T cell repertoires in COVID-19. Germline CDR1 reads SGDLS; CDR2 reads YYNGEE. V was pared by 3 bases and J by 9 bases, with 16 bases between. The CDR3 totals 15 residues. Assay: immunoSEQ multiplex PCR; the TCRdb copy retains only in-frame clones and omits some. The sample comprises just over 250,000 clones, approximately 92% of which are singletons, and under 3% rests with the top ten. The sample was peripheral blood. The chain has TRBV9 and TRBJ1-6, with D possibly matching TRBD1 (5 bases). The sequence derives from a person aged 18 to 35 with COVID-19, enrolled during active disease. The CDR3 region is CASSATALSRSPLHF. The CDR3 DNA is TGTGCCAGCAGCGCGACAGCTCTTAGTCGTTCACCCCTCCACTTT.